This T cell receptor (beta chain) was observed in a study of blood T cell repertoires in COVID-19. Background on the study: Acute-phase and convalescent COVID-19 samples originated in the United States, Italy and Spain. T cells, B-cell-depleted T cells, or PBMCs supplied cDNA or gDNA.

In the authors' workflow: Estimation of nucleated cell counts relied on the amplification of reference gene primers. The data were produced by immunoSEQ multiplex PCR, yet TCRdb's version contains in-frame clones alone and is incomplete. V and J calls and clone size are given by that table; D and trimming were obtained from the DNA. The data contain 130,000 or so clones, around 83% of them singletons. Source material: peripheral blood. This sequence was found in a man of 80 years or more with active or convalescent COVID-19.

CDR3 sequence (DNA): TGTGCCAGCAGCTCAGGGAGGGAGACCCAGTACTTC. It codes for CASSSGRETQYF. V and J are TRBV11-1 and TRBJ2-5; D possibly corresponds to TRBD2 (6 bases). Germline-derived CDR1 and CDR2 are SGHAT and FQDESV (reference sequence). The V gene lost 4 bases and the J gene lost 5 bases, with 8 bases spanning the gap. The CDR3 covers 12 residues.